The present entry profiles one T cell receptor (beta chain) with its context. The authors ran the assay at deep level. Study processing details: Sequence data from immunoSEQ were junction-only and lacked quality scores; consequently, filtering differed. Produced via immunoSEQ multiplex PCR; TCRdb's table is partial and in-frame only. V and J calls and clone size follow that table, whereas D and trimming were derived from the DNA. The sample yields approximately 2.3 million clones, more than 85% seen once. This specimen belongs to a study of shared clonotypes between healthy human individuals. The CDR3 spans 15 residues. Deletions cut 4 bases from V and 4 bases from J, with 17 bases between. The V gene's germline CDR1 is SGHRS and CDR2 YFSETQ.

The sample comprised naive CD4+ T cells from PBMCs. Indicated subset: CD45RA+ positively selected. This receptor was identified in a young man in good health. Some clones in this sample may be carry-over from other donors' samples. The chain links TRBV5-1 to TRBJ1-2; D perhaps matches TRBD1 (5 bases). The chain's CDR3 is CASSPDFGTVYGYTF. CDR3 nucleotides: TGCGCCAGCAGCCCGGACTTTGGGACGGTCTATGGCTACACCTTC.